The present entry profiles one TCR beta chain with its context. The target of this receptor is not known. Per-base quality was not reported, and no clone a single base away is much larger than it. This record belongs to a study of blood T cell repertoires in COVID-19 (dated by TCRdb to the early 2020s). With respect to the entire study: Samples from collaborators originated in the United States, Italy and Spain and spanned both the acute and convalescent phases of COVID-19. The prospective study material was composed of cDNA or gDNA derived from T cells, B-cell-depleted T cells, or PBMCs. The dataset comprised deeply sampled blood TCRbeta repertoires from subjects exposed to, actively infected with, or recovered from COVID-19. A freely available public database, intended as a resource for researchers studying the immune response to SARS-CoV-2, is where the repertoires were released. The samples were drawn from the first 160 participants of the ongoing ImmuneRACE study and from roughly 1,300 subjects provided by 6 global collaborators. A de-identified subject ID, COVID-19 status, age in years and sex were almost always included in the sample metadata. Where HLA class I and class II types were available, the types were taken from metadata supplied by the sample provider, not from assay-based typing. On the study overall, not on this receptor specifically: The quantity of clinical and demographic metadata differed by source and by participant and was supplied without curation.

Reading the germline V gene (reference sequence) gives CDR1 LGHDT and CDR2 YNNKEL. The germline ends are 11 bases apart after V is trimmed by 4 bases and J by 4 bases. The CDR3 runs 13 amino acids, cysteine and phenylalanine included. The entry retains the CDR3 DNA only, 39 bases that are in frame from base 1. Each collaborating institution followed its own protocols to collect whole blood in K2EDTA tubes. For TCRbeta analysis, collaborator samples were shipped as frozen whole blood, as isolated PBMCs, or as DNA extracted from either sample type. TCRbeta CDR3 regions were amplified from genomic DNA by means of the immunoSEQ Assay, a bias-controlled multiplex PCR. In the source study's methods: The number of nucleated cells in each sample was estimated from the amplification of reference gene primers within the assay. To quantify the absolute abundance of each unique TCRbeta CDR3 rearrangement, sequence reads were collapsed and filtered. For each sample, productive Simpson clonality was calculated as the square root of Simpson's diversity index over productive rearrangements. TCRdb's version of the immuneACCESS table is confined to in-frame rearrangements and falls short of the full clone set. An unresolved V gene accounts for under half of the shortfall where checked; the remainder is of unknown origin. V and J calls plus clone size are reproduced from that table; the DNA served to infer D and trimming. The sample yields approximately 28,000 clones; approximately 80% were counted once. About 15% of the sample comes from the top ten.

This sequence uses TRBV3-1 (or the pseudogene TRBV3-2) and TRBJ2-7, with no D gene named confidently. Sequencing was carried out using peripheral blood. The sequence was collected from a man aged 80 or over with active or convalescent COVID-19. The CDR3 loop reads CASSLGRFYEQYF. The nucleotide sequence is TGTGCCAGCAGCCTGGGCCGTTTTTACGAGCAGTACTTC.